This T cell receptor beta chain was observed in a study of OX40 agonist ivuxolimab in advanced cancers. Sequencing was performed with immunoSEQ multiplex PCR; in TCRdb, only in-frame clones are kept and a portion is missing. The repertoire holds approximately 76,000 clones, with 70% to 90% as singletons. The length of the CDR3 is 14 residues. After removal of 5 bases from V and 6 bases from J, the junction contained 5 bases not matched to a gene. From germline, CDR1 is MNHEY and CDR2 SVGAGI. Source: CD4+ or CD8+ T cells sorted from blood, taken in a trial of the OX40 agonist ivuxolimab. This sequence originates from an adult with an advanced solid tumor such as melanoma, head and neck, liver or kidney cancer. The chain carries TRBV6-5 and TRBJ2-3, with 10 nucleotides matching TRBD2. The CDR3, as DNA: TGTGCCAGCAGTCAAAGAGCGGGAGGGGATACGCAGTATTTT. Translated, it gives CASSQRAGGDTQYF.